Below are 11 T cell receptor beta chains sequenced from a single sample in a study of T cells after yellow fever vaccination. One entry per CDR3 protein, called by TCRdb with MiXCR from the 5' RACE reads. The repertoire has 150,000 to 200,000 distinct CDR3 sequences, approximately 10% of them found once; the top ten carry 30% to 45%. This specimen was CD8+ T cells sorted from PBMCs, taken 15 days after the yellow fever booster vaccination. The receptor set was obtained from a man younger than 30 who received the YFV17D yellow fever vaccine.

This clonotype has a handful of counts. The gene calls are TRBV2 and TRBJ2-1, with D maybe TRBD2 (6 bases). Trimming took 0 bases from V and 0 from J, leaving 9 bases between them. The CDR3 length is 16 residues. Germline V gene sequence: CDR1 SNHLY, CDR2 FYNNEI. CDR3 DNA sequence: TGTGCCAGCAGTGAAGCGCGGGGACTCTCCTACAATGAGCAGTTCTTC. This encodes CASSEARGLSYNEQFF.

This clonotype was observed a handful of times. CDR3 region: CSARERGVYNEQFF. The CDR3 DNA is TGCAGTGCTAGGGAGCGGGGGGTCTACAATGAGCAGTTCTTC. The chain carries TRBV20-1 and TRBJ2-1, with 9 bases that match TRBD2. Germline assignment: CDR1 DFQATT and CDR2 SNEGSKA (reference sequence). The ends lost 3 bases at V and 3 bases at J; junction bases unmatched: 3. CDR3 length: 14 amino acids.

The CDR3 DNA is TGCGCCAGCAGCCAAGATGGCGGGGGGACCGCAGATACGCAGTATTTT. Protein sequence: CASSQDGGGTADTQYF. This chain connects TRBV4-3 to TRBJ2-3; 8 nucleotides match TRBD2. The CDR3 covers 16 residues. Germline CDR1 is LGHNA and CDR2 is YSLEER. With V trimmed by 0 bases and J by 4 bases, 6 bases remained unmatched.

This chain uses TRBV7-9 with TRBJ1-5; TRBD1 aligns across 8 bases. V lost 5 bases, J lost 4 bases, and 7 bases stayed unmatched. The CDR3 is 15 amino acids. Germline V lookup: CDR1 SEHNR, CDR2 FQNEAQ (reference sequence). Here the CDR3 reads CASSPQGARNQPQHF. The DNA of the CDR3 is TGTGCCAGCAGCCCCCAGGGGGCGCGGAATCAGCCCCAGCATTTT. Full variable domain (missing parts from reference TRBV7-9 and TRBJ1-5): DTGVSQNPRHKITKRGQNVTFRCDPISEHNRLYWYRQTLGQGPEFLTYFQNEAQLEKSRLLSDRFSAERPKGSFSTLEIQRTEQGDSAMYLCASSPQGARNQPQHFGDGTRLSIL.

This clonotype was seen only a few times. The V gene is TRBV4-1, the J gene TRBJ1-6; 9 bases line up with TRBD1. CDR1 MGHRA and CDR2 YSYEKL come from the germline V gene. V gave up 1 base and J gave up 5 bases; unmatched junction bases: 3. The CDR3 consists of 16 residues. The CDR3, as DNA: TGCGCCAGCAGCCAAGTCCGGACAGGGGATAATTCACCCCTCCACTTT. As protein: CASSQVRTGDNSPLHF.

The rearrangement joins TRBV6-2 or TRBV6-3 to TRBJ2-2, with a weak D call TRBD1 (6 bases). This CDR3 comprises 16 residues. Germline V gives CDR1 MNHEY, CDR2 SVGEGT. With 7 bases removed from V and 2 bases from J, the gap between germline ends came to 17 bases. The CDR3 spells CASNPGTRLNTGELFF. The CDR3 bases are TGTGCCAGCAACCCCGGGACACGACTAAACACCGGGGAGCTGTTTTTT.

This CDR3 reads CASSLGLAGYYEQYV. The CDR3 DNA reads TGTGCCAGCAGCTTAGGGCTAGCGGGGTATTACGAGCAGTACGTC. J is TRBJ2-7 and V is TRBV7-8, with 9 bases identical to TRBD2. The CDR3 sequence is 15 residues long. V lost 1 base and J lost 4; bases outside the gene matches: 5. The germline gives CDR1 SGHVS, CDR2 FQNEAQ.

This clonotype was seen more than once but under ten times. The CDR3 bases are TGTGCCAGCCACAGGGGGCCCTTGGACACTGAAGCTTTCTTT. This translates into CASHRGPLDTEAFF. The chain combines TRBV5-6 with TRBJ1-1; TRBD1 aligns across 9 bases. Germline V lookup: CDR1 SGHDT, CDR2 YYEEEE. The CDR3 sequence is 14 residues long. The trim removed 7 bases at V and 3 bases at J, leaving 7 bases unmatched.

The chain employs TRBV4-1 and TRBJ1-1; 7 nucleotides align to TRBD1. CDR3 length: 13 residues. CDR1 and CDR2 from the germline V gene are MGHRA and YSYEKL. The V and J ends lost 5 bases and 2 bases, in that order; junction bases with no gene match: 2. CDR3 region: CASSDRENTEAFF. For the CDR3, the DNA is TGCGCCAGCAGCGACAGGGAAAACACTGAAGCTTTCTTT.

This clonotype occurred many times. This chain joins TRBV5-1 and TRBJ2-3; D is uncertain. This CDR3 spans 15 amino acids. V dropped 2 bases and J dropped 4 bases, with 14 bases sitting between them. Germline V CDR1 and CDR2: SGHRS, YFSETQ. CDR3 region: CASSFLATVPDTQYF. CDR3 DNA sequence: TGCGCCAGCAGCTTTCTCGCGACCGTCCCAGATACGCAGTATTTT.

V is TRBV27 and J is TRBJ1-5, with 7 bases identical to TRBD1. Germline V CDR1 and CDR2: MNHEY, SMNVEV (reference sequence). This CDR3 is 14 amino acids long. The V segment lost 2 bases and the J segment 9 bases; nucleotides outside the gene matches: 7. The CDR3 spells CASSLRGGPRPQHF. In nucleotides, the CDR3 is TGTGCCAGCAGTTTACGAGGGGGCCCCAGGCCCCAGCATTTT.